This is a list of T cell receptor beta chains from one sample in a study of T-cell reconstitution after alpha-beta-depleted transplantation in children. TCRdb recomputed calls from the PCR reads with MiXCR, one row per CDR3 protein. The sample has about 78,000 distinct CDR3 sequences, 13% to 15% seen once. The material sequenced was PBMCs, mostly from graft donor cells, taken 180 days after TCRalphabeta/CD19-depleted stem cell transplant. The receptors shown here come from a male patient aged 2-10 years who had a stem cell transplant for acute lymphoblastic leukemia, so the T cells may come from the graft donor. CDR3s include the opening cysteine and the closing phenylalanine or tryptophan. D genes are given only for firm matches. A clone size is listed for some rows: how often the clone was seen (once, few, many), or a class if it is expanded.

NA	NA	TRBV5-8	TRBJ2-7	TGTGCCAGCAGCTTGGAGTGGGCCTACGAGCAGTACTTC	CASSLEWAYEQYF
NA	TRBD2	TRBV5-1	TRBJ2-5	TGCGCCAGCAGCATTAGCGGGAGGATCGGGGAGACCCAGTACTTC	CASSISGRIGETQYF
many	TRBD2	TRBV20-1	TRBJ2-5	TGCAGTGCTCCACTAGCGGGAGGGCCGAGAGAGACCCAGTACTTC	CSAPLAGGPRETQYF
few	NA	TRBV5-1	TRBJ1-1	TGCGCCAGCAGCTCACGGACAGACAACACTGAAGCTTTCTTT	CASSSRTDNTEAFF
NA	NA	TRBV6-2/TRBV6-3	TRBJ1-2	TGTGCCAGCAGCCCTCGACAGGTCAGCCCTAACTATGGCTACACCTTC	CASSPRQVSPNYGYTF
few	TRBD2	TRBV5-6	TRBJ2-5	TGTGCCAGCAGCTGGCGGGGACTAGCGGGGAAAGAGACCCAGTACTTC	CASSWRGLAGKETQYF
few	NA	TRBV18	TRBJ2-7	TGTGCCAGCTCACGCCCAACATACGAGCAGTACTTC	CASSRPTYEQYF
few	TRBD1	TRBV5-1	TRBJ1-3	TGCGCCAGCAGCTTGTGGCCTCCCGTGGACAGGTGCGGAAACACCATATATTTT	CASSLWPPVDRCGNTIYF
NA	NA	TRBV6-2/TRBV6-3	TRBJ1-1	TGTGCCAGCAGTTTACAGGAGAACACTGAAGCTTTCTTT	CASSLQENTEAFF
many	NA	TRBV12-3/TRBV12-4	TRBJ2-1	TGTGCCAGCAGTTTAGGCCAGACCTCGCAGTTCTTC	CASSLGQTSQFF
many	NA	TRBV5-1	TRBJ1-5	TGCGCCAGCAGCTTGATGTACATTGGCAATCAGCCCCAGCATTTT	CASSLMYIGNQPQHF
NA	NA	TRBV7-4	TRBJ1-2	TGTGCCAGCAGTCCACCAGGGTATAGATGCGAGGACGGCTACACCTTC	CASSPPGYRCEDGYTF
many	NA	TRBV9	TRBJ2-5	TGTGCCTCGGGGGGCGCAGAGACCCAGTACTTC	CASGGAETQYF
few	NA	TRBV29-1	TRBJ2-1	TGCAGCGTTGGACACAGGCTCCGCTCCAATGAGCAGTTCTTC	CSVGHRLRSNEQFF
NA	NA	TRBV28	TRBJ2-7	TGTGCCAGCAGTTTAGGCTGGTACTACGAGCAGTACTTC	CASSLGWYYEQYF
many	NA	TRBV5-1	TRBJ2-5	TGCGCCAGCAGAACGCAAGAGACCCAGTACTTC	CASRTQETQYF
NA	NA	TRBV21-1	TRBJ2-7	TGTGCCAGCAGCCTCCGACGGGGTAGAGGGTACGAGCAGTACTTC	CASSLRRGRGYEQYF
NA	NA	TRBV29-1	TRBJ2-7	TGCAGCGTGAGATTGGGGAAGTCCTACGAGCAGTACTTC	CSVRLGKSYEQYF
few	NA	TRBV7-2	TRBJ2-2	TGTGCCAGCAGCTTAGCGCGCAAGATCTGGACCGGGGAGCTGTTTTTT	CASSLARKIWTGELFF
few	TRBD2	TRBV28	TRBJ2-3	TGTGCCAGCAGTCCGCCCGGGCTAGCGGTTTGGGGAGATACGCAGTATTTT	CASSPPGLAVWGDTQYF
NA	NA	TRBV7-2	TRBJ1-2	TGTGCCAGCAGCCCGTGGGGGCCCAACTATGGCTACACCTTC	CASSPWGPNYGYTF
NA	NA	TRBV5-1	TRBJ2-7	TGCGCCAGCAGCTTGGCTCCGACTCCCTCTGGGTCGGACGAGCAGTACTTC	CASSLAPTPSGSDEQYF
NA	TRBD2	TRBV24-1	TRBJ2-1	TGTGCCACCAGTGAATTGACTAGCGGGGGGCATGAGCAGTTCTTC	CATSELTSGGHEQFF
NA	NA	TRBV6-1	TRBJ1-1	TGTGCCAGCATCCGGGAAAGGAGTTCCACTGAAGCTTTCTTT	CASIRERSSTEAFF
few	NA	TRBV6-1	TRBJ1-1	TGTGCCAGCAGGGTTCGTCAGGGACCCACTGAAGCTTTCTTT	CASRVRQGPTEAFF
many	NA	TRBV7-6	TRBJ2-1	TGTGCCAGCAGCTTAGTCGGGGGGCAGGATGAGCAGTTCTTC	CASSLVGGQDEQFF
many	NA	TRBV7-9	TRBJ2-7	TGTGCCAGCAGCTTAGAAGGGTCCGCGGTAGGATTC	CASSLEGSAVGF
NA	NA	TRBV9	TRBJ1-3	TGTGCCAGCAGCGTAGCAGGGGCTACGAGCTCTGGAAACACCATATATTTT	CASSVAGATSSGNTIYF
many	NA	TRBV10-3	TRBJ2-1	TGTGCCATCAGTGAGTCGAAACTTCTGAATGAGCAGTTCTTC	CAISESKLLNEQFF
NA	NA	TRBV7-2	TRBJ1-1	TGTGCCAGCAGTTGGAACCGGAACACTGAAGCTTTCTTT	CASSWNRNTEAFF
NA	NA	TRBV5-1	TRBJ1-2	TGCGCCAGCAGCTTGGGCCAGGCGAGGGGCTACACCTTC	CASSLGQARGYTF
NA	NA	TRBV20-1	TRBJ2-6	TGCAGTGCTCGATCAATCTCTGGGGCCAACGTCCTGACTTTC	CSARSISGANVLTF
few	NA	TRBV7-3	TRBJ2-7	TGTGCCAGCAGCTACCGCCTGGGAGGAGGGCACGAGCAGTACTTC	CASSYRLGGGHEQYF
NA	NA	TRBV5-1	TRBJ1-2	TGCGCCAGCAGCTTGGGGACAGACCACTATGGCTACACCTTC	CASSLGTDHYGYTF
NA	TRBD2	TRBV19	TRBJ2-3	TGTGCCAGTACGGGGAGGGGTAGGAAGTATTTT	CASTGRGRKYF
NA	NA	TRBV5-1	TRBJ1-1	TGCGCCAGCGGCCGTAGAGGGGCAGACACTGAAGCTTTCTTT	CASGRRGADTEAFF
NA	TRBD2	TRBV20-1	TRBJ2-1	TGCAGTGCTAGAGGACTAGCTAGTACCTTCTCCTACAATGAGCAGTTCTTC	CSARGLASTFSYNEQFF
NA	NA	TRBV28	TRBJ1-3	TGTGCCAGCAGTCCCCCTCGACCTGGAAACACCATATATTTT	CASSPPRPGNTIYF
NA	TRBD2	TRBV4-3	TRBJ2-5	TGCGCCAGCAGCCAAGTCCTAGCGGGCCTCCAAGAGTCCCAGTACTTC	CASSQVLAGLQESQYF
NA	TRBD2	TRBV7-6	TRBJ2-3	TGTGCCAGCAGCTTAACCCTGCGCGGGAGGACAGATACGCAGTATTTT	CASSLTLRGRTDTQYF
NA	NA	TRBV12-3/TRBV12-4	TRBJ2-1	TGTGCCAGCACCCTGTCCGTCAACAATGAGCAGTTCTTC	CASTLSVNNEQFF
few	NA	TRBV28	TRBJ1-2	TGTGCCAGCAGGCGCCAGGGTATCTATGGCTACACCTTC	CASRRQGIYGYTF
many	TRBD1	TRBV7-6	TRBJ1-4	TGTGCCAGCAGCTTAGTCAGGGGGCCTGAAAAACTGTTTTTT	CASSLVRGPEKLFF
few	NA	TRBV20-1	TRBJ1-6	TGCAGTGCTAGACATAGCTCCTATAATTCACCCCTCCACTTT	CSARHSSYNSPLHF
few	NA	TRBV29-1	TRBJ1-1	TGCAGCGTTCGACAGACTGAAGCTTTCTTT	CSVRQTEAFF
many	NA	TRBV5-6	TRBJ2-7	TGTGCCAGCAGCACCATCGACTCTAGCTCCTACGAGCAGTACTTC	CASSTIDSSSYEQYF
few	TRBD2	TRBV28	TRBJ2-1	TGTGCCAGCGTGCTAGCGGGTCTTTACAATGAGCAGTTCTTC	CASVLAGLYNEQFF
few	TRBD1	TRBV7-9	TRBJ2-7	TGTGCCAGCAGGCCGGCAGGGGGTTCCTACGAGCAGTACTTC	CASRPAGGSYEQYF
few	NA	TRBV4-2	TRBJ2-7	TGTGCCAGCAGCCCCCGACAGTCCGCCTACGAGCAGTACTTC	CASSPRQSAYEQYF
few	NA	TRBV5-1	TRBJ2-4	TGCGCCAGCAGCTTGGTTGGACATCTAGGAGCCAAAAACATTCAGTACTTC	CASSLVGHLGAKNIQYF
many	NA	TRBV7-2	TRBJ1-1	TGTGCCAGCAGCCTCCCTGGCTCCTGGAGTGAAGCTTTCTTT	CASSLPGSWSEAFF
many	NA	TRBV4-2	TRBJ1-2	TGTGCCAGCAGCCAAGAGGCCCCTAACTATGGCTACACCTTC	CASSQEAPNYGYTF
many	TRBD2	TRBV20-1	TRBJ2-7	TGCAGTGCTAGTGAGCGGGGGGAATACGAGCAGTACTTC	CSASERGEYEQYF
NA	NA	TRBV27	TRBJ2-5	TGTGCCAGCAGTCACCCCCCCCAAGAGACCCAGTACTTC	CASSHPPQETQYF